This T cell receptor beta chain is drawn from a study of T cells in Graves' hyperthyroidism and ophthalmopathy. About the study: The initial diagnosis was the point when peripheral blood was collected, ahead of any treatment. Study outcomes and limitations: In validation, the model predicted ophthalmopathy. These predictions came a median around 5.9 months before onset. A model of 13 V-J features distinguished ophthalmopathy from stable hyperthyroidism.

The CDR3 regions of TCR beta were amplified from RNA transcripts. The HTBI set primed first-round TCR CDR3 RT-PCR. TCRdb re-derived calls from the multiplex PCR reads in MiXCR, one entry per CDR3 protein. Of some 570,000 distinct CDR3 sequences in the sample, 11% to 15% were seen once. Notes on this clonotype: What it binds is unknown.

This CDR3 is built from 13 residues. The germline V and J ends were trimmed by 6 bases and 3 bases, with 12 bases remaining between them. Germline CDR1 and CDR2: MGHRA and YSYEKL. The sequence was obtained from a woman younger than 35 with Graves' ophthalmopathy. The specimen sequenced was blood. The gene calls are TRBV4-1 and TRBJ2-7; D unresolved. CDR3: CASSYGNLYEQYF. Here the CDR3 DNA reads TGCGCCAGCAGTTATGGCAATCTCTACGAGCAGTACTTC.